The 16 T cell receptor beta chains listed next were all sequenced from one sample in a study of spatial heterogeneity in lung cancer. Findings and limits, study-wide: Counts of expanded alpha and beta TCRs within tumors tracked the tumor nonsynonymous mutation count.

Time point indicated: sample taken at primary tumor resection. The antigens of these receptors remain unknown. TCRdb called the 5' RACE reads again in MiXCR, with one record for every CDR3 protein. The repertoire has roughly 3,500 distinct CDR3 sequences, roughly 8% of them found once; the top ten carry 11%. Sequenced material: lung tumor tissue, taken at surgery. All receptors derive from a male donor with early-stage non-small cell lung cancer.

By share, this clonotype counts as medium-sized (0.01 to 0.1%). V usage is TRBV7-9 and J usage is TRBJ2-1; 11 nucleotides match TRBD1. The CDR3 has 16 residues. J was trimmed by 6 bases and V by 3 bases; bases with no gene match: 7. Germline CDR1 is SEHNR and CDR2 is FQNEAQ (reference sequence). In DNA form, the CDR3 reads TGTGCCAGCAGCTTCCCCACCGGGACAGGGGGCAATGAGCAGTTCTTC. Protein product: CASSFPTGTGGNEQFF. Drawing the rest from reference TRBV7-9 and TRBJ2-1, the complete variable domain is DTGVSQNPRHKITKRGQNVTFRCDPISEHNRLYWYRQTLGQGPEFLTYFQNEAQLEKSRLLSDRFSAERPKGSFSTLEIQRTEQGDSAMYLCASSFPTGTGGNEQFFGPGTRLTVL.

Within the sample, this clonotype is medium-sized. V is TRBV28 and J is TRBJ2-7, with D perhaps matching TRBD2 (7 bases). The CDR3 extends over 15 amino acids. Trimming cost V 7 bases and J 1 base, with 17 bases left between them. Looked up from germline, CDR1 is MDHEN and CDR2 is SYDVKM. DNA of the CDR3: TGTGCCAGCATAGAGGGGGGGCAGGGGTCCTACGAGCAGTACTTC. It is translated as CASIEGGQGSYEQYF.

This chain connects TRBV7-2 to TRBJ2-5, with D perhaps TRBD1 or TRBD2 (7 bases each). The CDR3 sequence is 14 residues long. Trimming stripped 8 bases from V and 2 bases from J, with 15 bases between. Germline V gene lookup returns CDR1 SGHTA and CDR2 FQGNSA. CDR3 sequence: CASQAGGAQETQYF. CDR3 sequence (DNA): TGTGCCAGCCAGGCAGGGGGGGCACAAGAGACCCAGTACTTC.

The CDR3 spells CSAREGQRGQFF. The CDR3 DNA is TGCAGTGCTAGAGAGGGTCAGCGGGGGCAGTTCTTC. The chain links TRBV20-1 to TRBJ2-1; 7 bases match TRBD2. Germline V lookup: CDR1 DFQATT, CDR2 SNEGSKA (reference sequence). The CDR3 contains 12 residues. Unmatched junction bases numbered 5, after V lost 0 bases and J lost 12 bases.

This clonotype came up many times. The chain carries TRBV6-6 and TRBJ2-2; D may be TRBD1 (6 bases). In germline, CDR1 is MNHNY, CDR2 SVGAGI (reference sequence). Between the trimmed V and J ends, which lost 4 bases and 0 bases, there was a span of 9 bases. The CDR3 extends over 15 amino acids. CDR3 bases: TGTGCCAGCAGTTCAGGACAGTCGAACACCGGGGAGCTGTTTTTT. It yields the protein CASSSGQSNTGELFF.

Judged by abundance, this clonotype is medium-sized. This sequence joins TRBV12-5 and TRBJ1-1, with 8 bases aligning to TRBD1. The germline gives CDR1 LGHNT, CDR2 FRNRAP. The J segment lost 4 bases and the V segment lost 2 bases, leaving 6 bases of the junction unmatched. The CDR3 spans 15 residues. In DNA form, the CDR3 reads TGTGCTAGTGGTTTGAATACAGGGGGACGCACTGAAGCTTTCTTT. Protein: CASGLNTGGRTEAFF.

In its sample, this clonotype was seen a few times. The chain recombines TRBV6-5 with TRBJ1-1, with D possibly being TRBD1 (6 bases). The germline gives CDR1 MNHEY, CDR2 SVGAGI. This CDR3 is 13 amino acids long. Trimming pared 8 bases from V and 4 bases from J, leaving 14 bases between. Here the CDR3 reads CASCKQGSTEAFF. DNA for the CDR3: TGTGCCAGCTGTAAACAGGGAAGCACTGAAGCTTTCTTT.

This chain uses TRBV5-4 with TRBJ2-5; D uncertain. The V end was cut by 2 bases, the J end by 2 bases, with 13 bases between. Germline V gene data show CDR1 as SGHNT and CDR2 as YYREEE (reference sequence). This CDR3 has 15 amino acids. For the CDR3, the DNA is TGTGCCAGCAGCTTATTCGGGCGTAAGCAAGAGACCCAGTACTTC. Translated, it gives CASSLFGRKQETQYF.

This clonotype was counted between two and nine times. The chain uses TRBV7-2 and TRBJ2-1, with 11 bases aligning to TRBD1. V was pared by 5 bases and J by 15 bases, with 9 bases of the junction left unmatched. Looked up from germline, CDR1 is SGHTA and CDR2 is FQGNSA. The CDR3 contains 13 residues. The CDR3 DNA is TGTGCCAGCAGCCCGGGGACAGGGGGGCGTGGGTTCTTC. Protein: CASSPGTGGRGFF.

This clonotype was seen repeatedly, ten times or more. The J gene is TRBJ2-1, the V gene TRBV12-3 or TRBV12-4; TRBD2 matches at 11 bases. V lost 7 bases, J lost 8 bases, and 4 bases stayed unmatched. This CDR3 region has 13 residues. The CDR3 coding sequence is TGTGCCAGCACCGGACTAGCGGGCGATGAGCAGTTCTTC. The encoded protein is CASTGLAGDEQFF.

By share of the sample, this clonotype is medium-sized. The chain joins TRBV15 to TRBJ2-1, with 13 bases lining up with TRBD2. The V segment lost 4 bases and the J segment 7 bases; nucleotides outside the gene matches: 4. CDR1 LNHNV and CDR2 YYDKDF come from the germline V gene (reference sequence). The CDR3 has 15 amino acids. The CDR3 protein is CATSTGTSGINEQFF. DNA for the CDR3: TGTGCCACCAGCACCGGGACTAGCGGGATTAATGAGCAGTTCTTC.

This sequence joins TRBV4-1 and TRBJ2-1; the D is unclear. V lost 4 bases and J 1 base, leaving 8 bases between the germline ends. This CDR3 spans 14 amino acids. CDR1 MGHRA and CDR2 YSYEKL come from the germline V gene. CDR3 in DNA: TGCGCCAGCAGCCTTAAAGGGTCCTACAATGAGCAGTTCTTC. As protein: CASSLKGSYNEQFF.

Sample share makes this clonotype medium-sized. The chain carries TRBV9 and TRBJ1-1; the match to TRBD1 covers 9 bases. Germline V gives CDR1 SGDLS, CDR2 YYNGEE. V was clipped by 6 bases and J by 0 bases; unmatched bases: 6. The CDR3 is 15 amino acids. The CDR3 region is CASTGQGRLNTEAFF. The CDR3 DNA follows: TGTGCCAGCACCGGACAGGGGAGGCTGAACACTGAAGCTTTCTTT.

Sample share makes this clonotype medium-sized. The V gene is TRBV19, the J gene TRBJ1-5; 9 nucleotides match TRBD1. The CDR3 consists of 14 residues. Per the germline V gene, CDR1 is LNHDA and CDR2 is SQIVND (reference sequence). With V trimmed by 6 bases and J by 7 bases, 7 bases remained unmatched. The CDR3 region has the DNA TGTGCCAGTAGCCCAGGACAGGGGCGGCAGCCCCAGCATTTT. It translates to CASSPGQGRQPQHF.

This clonotype is medium-sized (0.01 to 0.1%) within its sample. J is TRBJ1-2 and V is TRBV29-1; TRBD1 agrees at 7 bases. Trimming took 5 bases from V and 4 from J; bases not matched to a gene: 16. The CDR3 extends over 16 amino acids. The germline CDR1 and CDR2 sequences are SQVTM and ANQGSEA. This CDR3 is CSVRNPDRHSPYGYTF. For the CDR3, the DNA is TGCAGCGTTCGCAACCCGGACAGGCATTCTCCCTATGGCTACACCTTC.

Judged by abundance, this clonotype is medium-sized. V usage is TRBV7-9 and J usage is TRBJ1-1; 8 positions match TRBD1. V lost 8 bases to trimming and J lost 4 bases; unmatched junction nucleotides: 9. The CDR3 spans 14 residues. Germline CDR1 is SEHNR and CDR2 is FQNEAQ (reference sequence). The CDR3 DNA sequence: TGTGCCAGCGCAGCCCAGGGGGCCAGCACTGAAGCTTTCTTT. Its translation: CASAAQGASTEAFF.